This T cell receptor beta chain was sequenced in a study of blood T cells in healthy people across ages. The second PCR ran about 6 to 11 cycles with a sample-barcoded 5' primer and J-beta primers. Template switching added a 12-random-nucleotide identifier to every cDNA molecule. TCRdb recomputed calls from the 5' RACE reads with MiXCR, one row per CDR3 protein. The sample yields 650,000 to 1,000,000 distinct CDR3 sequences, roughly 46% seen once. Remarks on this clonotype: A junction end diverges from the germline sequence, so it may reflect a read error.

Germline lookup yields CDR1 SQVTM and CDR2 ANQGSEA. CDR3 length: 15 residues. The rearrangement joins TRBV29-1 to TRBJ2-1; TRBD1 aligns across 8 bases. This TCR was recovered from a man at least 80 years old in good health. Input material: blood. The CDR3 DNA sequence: TGCGGCGTCGTTCTAGTGGACAGGGCCTACAATGAGCAGTTCTTC. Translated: CGVVLVDRAYNEQFF.